The 9 T cell receptor beta chains reported below all come from one sample, sequenced in a study of blood T cell repertoires in COVID-19 (TCRdb year 2020). Library creation used the immunoSEQ multiplex PCR assay. TCRdb took over this immuneACCESS table, retaining in-frame rearrangements with V and J assigned. Such tables are incomplete; in checked studies, under half of the missing clones stem from an unresolved V gene, and the remainder is unexplained. Recorded for this sample are roughly 570,000 clones; roughly nine tenths of them occurred a single time. The top ten constitute around 8% of the sample. The sample taken for sequencing was peripheral blood. Receptors were obtained from a woman between 45 and 60 years old with COVID-19, enrolled during active disease.

This clone was observed once. The chain has TRBV6-5 and TRBJ1-5; 7 positions match TRBD1. In germline, CDR1 is MNHEY, CDR2 SVGAGI. The CDR3 is made up of 13 amino acids. J lost 6 bases, V lost 7 bases, and 6 bases had no gene match. The CDR3 loop is CASTIGGGQPQHF. In DNA, the CDR3 is TGTGCCAGCACAATAGGGGGCGGTCAGCCCCAGCATTTT.

This clone was detected a few times. This sample includes further DNA sequences coding for the same CDR3. The chain is built from TRBV19 and TRBJ2-3; D is perhaps TRBD2 (6 bases). The V gene lost 3 bases and the J gene lost 7 bases, with 8 bases spanning the gap. The CDR3 covers 12 residues. Germline CDR1 is LNHDA and CDR2 is SQIVND (reference sequence). The CDR3 DNA sequence: TGTGCCAGTAGTATTCGGGGGAATACGCAGTATTTT. It codes for CASSIRGNTQYF.

The CDR3 is CASSRWGGTLTNTGELFF. In DNA form, the CDR3 reads TGTGCCAGTAGCAGATGGGGGGGGACGCTGACGAACACCGGGGAGCTGTTTTTT. The V gene is TRBV19, the J gene TRBJ2-2; 7 bases are shared with TRBD2. The CDR3 spans 18 residues. CDR1 is LNHDA and CDR2 is SQIVND in the germline V gene (reference sequence). The V segment lost 6 bases and the J segment 0 bases; nucleotides outside the gene matches: 13.

V gene TRBV7-9 combines with J gene TRBJ2-7; D may be TRBD1 (5 bases). CDR1 and CDR2 from the germline V gene are SEHNR and FQNEAQ (reference sequence). This CDR3 is 16 amino acids long. Trimming shortened V by 7 bases and J by 2 bases, and 21 bases separated the two germline ends. CDR3 in DNA: TGTGCCAGCACAACCGGACCGTCGCAGGGCCCCTACGAGCAGTACTTC. This translates into CASTTGPSQGPYEQYF.

The chain links TRBV19 to TRBJ2-1; no reliable D call. Germline-derived CDR1 and CDR2 are LNHDA and SQIVND (reference sequence). The CDR3 totals 12 residues. V was shortened by 5 bases and J by 3 bases, with 5 bases between the two germline ends. CDR3 nucleotides: TGTGCCAGTAGTGCTAGCTACAATGAGCAGTTCTTC. This gives the protein CASSASYNEQFF.

As concerns this clone: At the DNA level, this CDR3 is encoded by other sequences in the same sample as well. The chain couples TRBV30 to TRBJ1-2; D uncertain. This CDR3 comprises 12 residues. V lost 5 bases to trimming and J lost 5 bases, with 12 bases between them. Germline V gives CDR1 GTSNPN, CDR2 SVGIG (reference sequence). DNA of the CDR3: TGTGCCTGGTCCCCAGGAGGATATGGCTACACCTTC. This encodes CAWSPGGYGYTF.

This clone came up once. V gene TRBV4-1 combines with J gene TRBJ2-1; D may be TRBD2 (7 bases). The CDR3 spans 16 residues. The V gene lost 3 bases and the J gene lost 4 bases, with 16 bases spanning the gap. Germline V gives CDR1 MGHRA, CDR2 YSYEKL. The CDR3 DNA sequence: TGCGCCAGCAGCCACCTAAAGGGGGGGTCGTACAATGAGCAGTTCTTC. Protein: CASSHLKGGSYNEQFF.

This chain links TRBV7-6 with TRBJ2-1; 7 bases map to TRBD1. This CDR3 contains 12 residues. Per the germline V gene, CDR1 is SGHVS and CDR2 is FNYEAQ. Germline trimming cut 3 bases from V and 10 bases from J; bases unmatched to any gene: 3. CDR3 protein: CASSLGQREQFF. The DNA of the CDR3 is TGTGCCAGCAGCTTGGGACAGAGGGAGCAGTTCTTC.

The chain combines TRBV11-3 with TRBJ2-5; possibly TRBD1 for D (6 bases). Germline V gene data show CDR1 as SGHNT and CDR2 as YENEEA. The CDR3 extends over 15 amino acids. The ends were cut back, 0 bases at V and 5 bases at J, with 13 bases in the middle. CDR3 residues: CASSLDQGPMETQYF. CDR3 DNA sequence: TGTGCCAGCAGCTTAGATCAGGGGCCGATGGAGACCCAGTACTTC.